Shown below are 19 T cell receptor beta chains from a single sample sequenced in a study of metastatic and nonmetastatic thyroid tumors. From the PCR reads, TCRdb re-called clones with MiXCR. This sample has around 65,000 clones, with 14% found just once. Until they underwent thyroid surgery, no patient had received any treatment. What was sequenced was blood. The receptor source for this set is a male donor with papillary thyroid cancer or a benign thyroid nodule (not recorded which). Some clones in this sample may be carry-over from other donors' samples.

In this sample, this clone turned up many times. The rearrangement joins TRBV7-9 to TRBJ2-5; D is possibly TRBD2 (7 bases). V lost 2 bases and J lost 4, with 11 bases in between. Per germline, CDR1 SEHNR and CDR2 FQNEAQ (reference sequence). The CDR3 runs to 14 residues. The CDR3 DNA follows: TGTGCCAGCAGCTTACTCGGGGGGCGAGAGACCCAGTACTTC. Protein: CASSLLGGRETQYF.

This clone was seen at least ten times. The chain is built from TRBV24-1 and TRBJ2-2; 10 bases fit TRBD1. The CDR3 has 16 residues. Germline V lookup: CDR1 KGHDR, CDR2 SFDVKD. V shed 1 base and J 5 bases; nucleotides not matched to a gene: 3. The DNA of the CDR3 is TGTGCCACCAGTGATTTCGGACAGGGGGTTACCGGGGAGCTGTTTTTT. This encodes CATSDFGQGVTGELFF.

This clone was recorded many times. This rearrangement joins TRBV7-9 to TRBJ1-2, with D maybe TRBD1 (6 bases). There are 13 residues in the CDR3. Germline V lookup: CDR1 SEHNR, CDR2 FQNEAQ (reference sequence). Trimming removed 3 bases at V and 8 bases at J, with 13 bases between. CDR3 in DNA: TGTGCCAGCAGCTTGGGGGCAGATACCGGCTACACCTTC. Protein sequence: CASSLGADTGYTF.

Regarding this clone: A single base separates this from a much larger clone, so it may be a read error. The chain recombines TRBV5-1 with TRBJ2-1; TRBD2 matches at 9 bases. Trimming cost V 7 bases and J 4 bases; bases outside gene matches: 6. The germline CDR1 and CDR2 sequences are SGHRS and YFSETQ. The CDR3 is 14 amino acids. The CDR3 coding sequence is TGCGCCAGCCGCCTGAGCGGGAGGTACAATGAGCAGTTCTTC. Its protein product is CASRLSGRYNEQFF.

This sequence joins TRBV6-1 and TRBJ1-6, with D unresolved. V lost 8 bases and J 5 bases, leaving 16 bases between the germline ends. In germline, CDR1 is MNHNS, CDR2 SASEGT. CDR3 length equals 15 residues. The CDR3 spells CASREWGADNSPLHF. The CDR3 DNA sequence: TGTGCCAGCCGGGAGTGGGGAGCAGATAATTCACCCCTCCACTTT.

The sample holds many counts of this clone. V and J are TRBV12-3 or TRBV12-4 and TRBJ2-1, with D perhaps matching TRBD2 (5 bases). V lost 3 bases, J lost 4 bases, and 10 bases lay in between. The CDR3 extends over 14 amino acids. The CDR3 region has the DNA TGTGCCAGCAGTTTCAGCGGTAGTTACAATGAGCAGTTCTTC. Translating gives CASSFSGSYNEQFF.

In its sample, this clone was seen a few times. The chain carries TRBV12-3 or TRBV12-4 and TRBJ2-7; weak D call: TRBD1 (6 bases). The CDR3 is made up of 15 amino acids. The ends were cut back, 5 bases at V and 0 bases at J, with 14 bases in the middle. CDR3 nucleotides: TGTGCCAGCAGTCTACTTGTACAGGGCTCCTACGAGCAGTACTTC. This codes for CASSLLVQGSYEQYF.

This clone showed up just a few times. The junction shows a germline mismatch at one end, possibly a read error. The chain combines TRBV6-1 with TRBJ2-3; D tentatively reads TRBD1 or TRBD2 (5 bases each). The germline V gene encodes CDR1 MNHNS and CDR2 SASEGT. The CDR3 is made up of 15 amino acids. The chain's CDR3 is CATTGIARSTDAQYF. The DNA for the CDR3 is TGTGCCACAACAGGAATAGCGAGAAGCACAGATGCGCAGTATTTT.

The rearrangement uses TRBV5-1 and TRBJ1-1; tentative D call: TRBD1 (6 bases). Trimming removed 1 base at V and 2 bases at J, with 15 bases between. The V gene's germline CDR1 is SGHRS and CDR2 YFSETQ. CDR3 length: 16 amino acids. CDR3: CASSLSTGVFNTEAFF. The CDR3 DNA reads TGCGCCAGCAGCTTGTCGACAGGTGTATTTAACACTGAAGCTTTCTTT.

Of note for this clone: Germline is not matched at one junction end, which may reflect a read error. The chain uses TRBV20-1 and TRBJ2-5; TRBD2 matches at 9 bases. CDR1 DFQATT and CDR2 SNEGSKA come from the germline V gene (reference sequence). The CDR3 covers 14 residues. CDR3 DNA: TGCAGTTCTAGAGGCGGGACTAGCAGGGAGACCCAGTACTTC. It codes for CSSRGGTSRETQYF.

This clone was seen many times. V usage is TRBV5-8 and J usage is TRBJ1-6; D is uncertain. This CDR3 region has 16 residues. Germline loops: CDR1 SGHTS, CDR2 YDEGEE. The V end lost 2 bases, the J end lost 9 bases, and 18 bases lay between the germline ends. The CDR3 loop reads CASSLNGDDSGSPLHF. The CDR3 DNA reads TGTGCCAGCAGCTTAAACGGCGATGATAGTGGTTCACCCCTCCACTTT.

This clone occurred many times. The chain carries TRBV6-1 and TRBJ2-7; 12 bases are a match to TRBD2. Germline loops: CDR1 MNHNS, CDR2 SASEGT. This CDR3 region has 14 residues. Germline trimming cut 6 bases from V and 6 bases from J; bases unmatched to any gene: 6. In DNA, the CDR3 is TGTGCCAGCAGCGAGACTAGCGGGAGCCCCGAGCAGTACTTC. Translated: CASSETSGSPEQYF.

With regard to this clone: This may come from a read error, since a much larger clone is one base off. The chain links TRBV5-8 to TRBJ2-3; no clear D gene. With 6 bases removed from V and 2 bases from J, the gap between germline ends came to 4 bases. CDR1 and CDR2 (germline): SGHTS, YDEGEE. The length of the CDR3 is 11 residues. The CDR3 sequence: CASMVTDTQYF. CDR3 sequence (DNA): TGTGCCAGCATGGTCACAGATACGCAGTATTTT.

As to this clone: Given a much more abundant clone one base away, this may be a read error. CDR3 loop: CAWSSGRLAGVQKIQYF. CDR3 nucleotide sequence: TGTGCCTGGAGCTCTGGGCGACTAGCGGGAGTACAAAAAATTCAGTACTTC. The chain couples TRBV30 to TRBJ2-4; 12 positions agree with TRBD2. Germline CDR1 and CDR2: GTSNPN and SVGIG (reference sequence). The CDR3 consists of 17 residues.

The chain recombines TRBV30 with TRBJ1-2; 8 positions agree with TRBD1. CDR3 length: 13 residues. CDR1 GTSNPN and CDR2 SVGIG come from the germline V gene (reference sequence). V shed 0 bases and J 11 bases; nucleotides not matched to a gene: 8. As DNA, the CDR3 is TGTGCCTGGAGTGTAGGACAGGGTTGGGGTTACACCTTC. This sequence encodes CAWSVGQGWGYTF.

This clone appeared a few times. This could be a read error, since a much larger clone is one nucleotide away. This rearrangement joins TRBV13 to TRBJ2-2, with 10 positions matching TRBD2. Trimming at V came to 6 bases and at J to 1 base, leaving 14 bases not matched to a gene. Germline V gives CDR1 PRHDT, CDR2 FYEKMQ (reference sequence). The CDR3 runs 19 residues. The CDR3 loop is CASRGSSGRASWNTGELFF. In DNA, the CDR3 is TGTGCCAGCAGGGGGAGCAGCGGGAGGGCCTCCTGGAACACCGGGGAGCTGTTTTTT.

This clone was counted ten times or more. V gene TRBV29-1 combines with J gene TRBJ2-1; 8 bases align to TRBD2. Germline V lookup: CDR1 SQVTM, CDR2 ANQGSEA. CDR3 length: 14 residues. The ends lost 1 base at V and 4 bases at J; junction bases unmatched: 3. The CDR3: CSVEVLAVYNEQFF. CDR3 DNA sequence: TGCAGCGTTGAAGTACTAGCGGTGTACAATGAGCAGTTCTTC.

This clone was picked up many times. This chain connects TRBV6-1 to TRBJ2-1, with TRBD2 matching over 11 bases. V lost 10 bases to trimming and J lost 4 bases; unmatched junction nucleotides: 6. CDR3 length: 14 residues. Germline lookup yields CDR1 MNHNS and CDR2 SASEGT. In nucleotides, the CDR3 is TGTGCCACTGCGACTAGCGGGGAATACAATGAGCAGTTCTTC. Translated: CATATSGEYNEQFF.

About this clone: A much larger clone differs by one base, so this may be a read error. The chain combines TRBV7-8 with TRBJ2-5; D ambiguous. The CDR3 length is 15 residues. The germline CDR1 and CDR2 sequences are SGHVS and FQNEAQ. The CDR3 DNA sequence: TGTGCCAGCATCTTAGGGCAGTCCCAACAAGAGACCCAGTACTTC. As protein: CASILGQSQQETQYF. The variable domain in full, with the rest retrieved from reference TRBV7-8 and TRBJ2-5, is GAGVSQSPRYKVAKRGQDVALRCDPISGHVSLFWYQQALGQGPEFLTYFQNEAQLDKSGLPSDRFFAERPEGSVSTLKIQRTQQEDSAVYLCASILGQSQQETQYFGPGTRLLVL.